The rows below give T cell receptor beta chains drawn from one sample of a study of cytomegalovirus exposure and HLA in healthy donors. This table comes from immunoSEQ multiplex PCR, and its TCRdb copy is limited to in-frame clones, with some not included. The sample has 120,000 to 150,000 clones, around 59% seen once; the top ten hold approximately 1.8%. The sample consisted of PBMCs. These receptors all come from a male donor in good health and CMV-seronegative. The CDR3 runs from the conserved cysteine through the conserved F or W. The D gene is left open where the match is weak. Some rows mark clone size as missing; the rest say once, few, many or name a class of expanded clone.

V gene: TRBV7-7; D gene: TRBD2; clone size: .; J gene: TRBJ2-1; CDR3 protein: CASSNGGFYNEQFF; CDR3 DNA: TGTGCTAGCAGCAACGGGGGGTTCTACAATGAGCAGTTCTTC
V gene: TRBV5-4; D gene: .; clone size: few; J gene: TRBJ1-2; CDR3 protein: CASSLAAGTNYGYTF; CDR3 DNA: TGTGCCAGCAGCTTGGCCGCCGGGACTAACTATGGCTACACCTTC
V gene: TRBV2; D gene: .; clone size: few; J gene: TRBJ1-5; CDR3 protein: CASSVEYSNQPQHF; CDR3 DNA: TGTGCCAGCAGTGTGGAGTATAGCAATCAGCCCCAGCATTTT
V gene: TRBV6-5; D gene: TRBD2; clone size: few; J gene: TRBJ2-1; CDR3 protein: CASSYLAGRNNEQFF; CDR3 DNA: TGTGCCAGCAGTTACTTAGCGGGGAGGAACAATGAGCAGTTCTTC
V gene: TRBV29-1; D gene: .; clone size: few; J gene: TRBJ1-2; CDR3 protein: CSVGDIVLYGYTF; CDR3 DNA: TGCAGCGTTGGGGACATCGTTCTCTATGGCTACACCTTC
V gene: TRBV6-5; D gene: .; clone size: .; J gene: TRBJ1-2; CDR3 protein: CASSYQDGGLGGGYTF; CDR3 DNA: TGTGCCAGCAGTTACCAGGACGGGGGTTTAGGTGGTGGCTACACCTTC
V gene: TRBV29-1; D gene: .; clone size: few; J gene: TRBJ2-7; CDR3 protein: CSVEDGGGTAQYF; CDR3 DNA: TGCAGCGTTGAAGATGGGGGGGGCACCGCACAGTACTTC
V gene: TRBV27; D gene: .; clone size: .; J gene: TRBJ1-2; CDR3 protein: CARTRWGGAGNYGYTF; CDR3 DNA: TGTGCCCGCACTAGATGGGGGGGCGCCGGGAACTATGGCTACACCTTC
V gene: TRBV9; D gene: .; clone size: .; J gene: TRBJ1-3; CDR3 protein: CASSVGSGTGNTIYF; CDR3 DNA: TGTGCCAGCAGCGTAGGGTCAGGGACTGGAAACACCATATATTTT
V gene: TRBV11-2; D gene: TRBD1; clone size: .; J gene: TRBJ2-7; CDR3 protein: CASSYRLGQSSYEQYF; CDR3 DNA: TGTGCCAGCAGCTATAGATTGGGACAGTCCTCCTACGAGCAGTACTTC
V gene: TRBV7-8; D gene: .; clone size: once; J gene: TRBJ1-1; CDR3 protein: CASRGVGTEAFF; CDR3 DNA: TGTGCCAGCAGAGGGGTTGGCACTGAAGCTTTCTTT
V gene: TRBV29-1; D gene: TRBD1; clone size: .; J gene: TRBJ2-1; CDR3 protein: CSAVTDRGPSYEQFF; CDR3 DNA: TGCAGCGCAGTTACCGACAGGGGACCGTCGTATGAGCAGTTCTTC
V gene: TRBV6-5; D gene: .; clone size: .; J gene: TRBJ1-5; CDR3 protein: CASSYRLEQPQHF; CDR3 DNA: TGTGCCAGCAGTTACAGACTAGAGCAGCCCCAGCATTTT
V gene: TRBV28; D gene: TRBD2; clone size: .; J gene: TRBJ2-2; CDR3 protein: CASRSPVAGGNTGELFF; CDR3 DNA: TGTGCCAGCAGATCTCCGGTAGCGGGGGGGAACACCGGGGAGCTGTTTTTT
V gene: TRBV18; D gene: TRBD1; clone size: few; J gene: TRBJ2-2; CDR3 protein: CASSPRDRAGELFF; CDR3 DNA: TGTGCCAGCTCACCAAGGGACAGGGCCGGGGAGCTGTTTTTT
V gene: TRBV19; D gene: .; clone size: .; J gene: TRBJ2-7; CDR3 protein: CASRKPGDPPYEQYF; CDR3 DNA: TGTGCCAGTAGGAAACCGGGGGACCCCCCCTACGAGCAGTACTTC
V gene: TRBV7-9; D gene: TRBD1; clone size: .; J gene: TRBJ1-1; CDR3 protein: CASSPTGGQAFF; CDR3 DNA: TGTGCCAGCAGCCCGACAGGGGGTCAAGCTTTCTTT
V gene: TRBV5-8; D gene: TRBD1; clone size: .; J gene: TRBJ1-1; CDR3 protein: CASSWTGMGAEAFF; CDR3 DNA: TGTGCCAGCAGCTGGACAGGGATGGGCGCTGAAGCTTTCTTT
V gene: TRBV6-5; D gene: .; clone size: .; J gene: TRBJ1-6; CDR3 protein: CASSYYSGFNSPLHF; CDR3 DNA: TGTGCCAGCAGTTACTACTCAGGTTTTAATTCACCCCTCCACTTT
V gene: TRBV5-6; D gene: TRBD2; clone size: few; J gene: TRBJ2-3; CDR3 protein: CASSLGGGATDTQYF; CDR3 DNA: TGTGCCAGCAGCTTAGGCGGGGGGGCAACAGATACGCAGTATTTT
V gene: TRBV6-5; D gene: .; clone size: .; J gene: TRBJ1-5; CDR3 protein: CASSGGSGNQPQHF; CDR3 DNA: TGTGCCAGCAGCGGGGGTTCGGGCAATCAGCCCCAGCATTTT
V gene: TRBV4-1; D gene: .; clone size: .; J gene: TRBJ2-1; CDR3 protein: CASSQVTGNPYNEQFF; CDR3 DNA: TGCGCCAGCAGCCAAGTCACAGGGAACCCCTACAATGAGCAGTTCTTC
V gene: TRBV5-4; D gene: .; clone size: .; J gene: TRBJ1-4; CDR3 protein: CASSGEGVNEKLFF; CDR3 DNA: TGTGCCAGCAGCGGGGAGGGGGTTAATGAAAAACTGTTTTTT
V gene: TRBV6-5; D gene: .; clone size: .; J gene: TRBJ1-4; CDR3 protein: CASSSGVLNEKLFF; CDR3 DNA: TGTGCCAGCAGCTCGGGGGTTCTTAATGAAAAACTGTTTTTT
V gene: TRBV30; D gene: .; clone size: .; J gene: TRBJ2-3; CDR3 protein: CAWGAADTQYF; CDR3 DNA: TGTGCCTGGGGTGCGGCAGATACGCAGTATTTT
V gene: TRBV11-3; D gene: .; clone size: .; J gene: TRBJ2-1; CDR3 protein: CASSLRGASYNEQFF; CDR3 DNA: TGTGCCAGCAGTCTTCGGGGGGCCTCCTACAATGAGCAGTTCTTC
V gene: TRBV4-3; D gene: .; clone size: .; J gene: TRBJ2-7; CDR3 protein: CASSQEMDVTSGGFEQYF; CDR3 DNA: TGCGCCAGCAGCCAAGAGATGGACGTAACGTCAGGAGGGTTCGAGCAGTACTTC
V gene: TRBV4-3; D gene: .; clone size: .; J gene: TRBJ1-4; CDR3 protein: CASSQGQFNEKLFF; CDR3 DNA: TGCGCCAGCAGCCAAGGGCAATTTAATGAAAAACTGTTTTTT
V gene: TRBV4-1; D gene: .; clone size: few; J gene: TRBJ1-4; CDR3 protein: CASSQVGGGDEKLFF; CDR3 DNA: TGCGCCAGCAGCCAAGTAGGGGGGGGAGATGAAAAACTGTTTTTT
V gene: TRBV28; D gene: TRBD1; clone size: .; J gene: TRBJ2-2; CDR3 protein: CASKRDSLNTGELFF; CDR3 DNA: TGTGCCAGCAAACGGGACAGCTTAAACACCGGGGAGCTGTTTTTT
V gene: TRBV7-2; D gene: .; clone size: few; J gene: TRBJ1-1; CDR3 protein: CASTYAQGGTEAFF; CDR3 DNA: TGTGCCAGCACCTATGCACAGGGCGGCACTGAAGCTTTCTTT
V gene: TRBV7-6; D gene: .; clone size: .; J gene: TRBJ1-1; CDR3 protein: CASSLRDTFTESNTEAFF; CDR3 DNA: TGTGCCAGCAGCCTCCGGGACACCTTCACCGAGTCGAACACTGAAGCTTTCTTT
V gene: TRBV7-9; D gene: .; clone size: few; J gene: TRBJ2-2; CDR3 protein: CASSQGDGLNTGELFF; CDR3 DNA: TGTGCCAGCAGCCAAGGAGACGGACTGAACACCGGGGAGCTGTTTTTT
V gene: TRBV18; D gene: TRBD1; clone size: .; J gene: TRBJ1-4; CDR3 protein: CASSPLQQGAGAEKLFF; CDR3 DNA: TGTGCCAGCTCACCACTCCAACAGGGGGCTGGGGCTGAAAAACTGTTTTTT
V gene: TRBV29-1; D gene: TRBD1; clone size: .; J gene: TRBJ2-3; CDR3 protein: CSVATGVDTQYF; CDR3 DNA: TGCAGCGTGGCGACAGGGGTCGATACGCAGTATTTT
V gene: TRBV30; D gene: .; clone size: .; J gene: TRBJ2-5; CDR3 protein: CAWSAGGWETQYF; CDR3 DNA: TGTGCCTGGAGTGCAGGGGGGTGGGAGACCCAGTACTTC
V gene: TRBV5-1; D gene: .; clone size: few; J gene: TRBJ1-4; CDR3 protein: CASSLGLQRDGEKLFF; CDR3 DNA: TGCGCCAGCAGCTTGGGACTTCAGAGGGATGGTGAAAAACTGTTTTTT
V gene: TRBV19; D gene: .; clone size: .; J gene: TRBJ1-4; CDR3 protein: CASSIRGNGEKLFF; CDR3 DNA: TGTGCCAGTAGTATACGGGGAAACGGTGAAAAACTGTTTTTT
V gene: TRBV28; D gene: .; clone size: .; J gene: TRBJ2-7; CDR3 protein: CASSPIQPADISYEQYF; CDR3 DNA: TGTGCCAGCAGTCCCATCCAGCCAGCAGACATCTCCTACGAGCAGTACTTC
V gene: TRBV28; D gene: .; clone size: .; J gene: TRBJ1-6; CDR3 protein: CASSLETYNSPLHF; CDR3 DNA: TGTGCCAGCAGTTTGGAGACCTATAATTCACCCCTCCACTTT
V gene: TRBV5-4; D gene: TRBD2; clone size: once; J gene: TRBJ2-5; CDR3 protein: CASRSDLASSGKETQYF; CDR3 DNA: TGTGCCAGCAGGTCGGACCTCGCGAGTAGCGGGAAGGAGACCCAGTACTTC
V gene: TRBV7-2; D gene: .; clone size: .; J gene: TRBJ1-3; CDR3 protein: CASSLDTGSGNTIYF; CDR3 DNA: TGTGCCAGCAGCTTGGACACAGGGTCTGGAAACACCATATATTTT
V gene: TRBV7-6; D gene: .; clone size: few; J gene: TRBJ1-1; CDR3 protein: CASSLDGRGAFF; CDR3 DNA: TGTGCCAGCAGCTTAGATGGCCGGGGAGCTTTCTTT
V gene: TRBV5-4; D gene: .; clone size: .; J gene: TRBJ2-3; CDR3 protein: CASSSGQGTDTQYF; CDR3 DNA: TGTGCCAGCAGCTCGGGACAAGGCACAGATACGCAGTATTTT
V gene: TRBV7-9; D gene: .; clone size: few; J gene: TRBJ1-1; CDR3 protein: CASSQLSTEAFF; CDR3 DNA: TGTGCCAGCAGCCAACTTAGCACTGAAGCTTTCTTT
V gene: TRBV7-6; D gene: .; clone size: .; J gene: TRBJ2-5; CDR3 protein: CASSPPTGGQTQYF; CDR3 DNA: TGTGCCAGCAGCCCTCCTACCGGCGGTCAGACCCAGTACTTC
V gene: TRBV5-1; D gene: TRBD1; clone size: .; J gene: TRBJ2-5; CDR3 protein: CASSFTGGETQYF; CDR3 DNA: TGCGCCAGCAGCTTTACAGGGGGAGAGACCCAGTACTTC
V gene: TRBV7-2; D gene: .; clone size: few; J gene: TRBJ1-6; CDR3 protein: CASSLPQGINSPLHF; CDR3 DNA: TGTGCCAGCAGCTTACCCCAGGGGATCAATTCACCCCTCCACTTT